This T cell receptor beta chain is from a study of blood T cell repertoires in COVID-19. CDR3 length equals 14 residues. The J segment lost 2 bases and the V segment lost 9 bases, leaving 9 bases of the junction unmatched. The V gene's germline CDR1 is MDHEN and CDR2 SYDVKM. This clone is classed as medium-sized (0.01 to 0.1%). The method was immunoSEQ multiplex PCR; TCRdb's version includes in-frame clones alone and lacks a portion of them. The sample lists around 150,000 clones, roughly 82% occurring once. This rearrangement joins TRBV28 to TRBJ2-5, with TRBD1 matching 7 bases. Sequenced input: peripheral blood. This TCR derives from a middle-aged woman with COVID-19, enrolled during active disease. The CDR3 nucleotides read TGTGCCAGTTGGGAGCCGGGACAGCAAGAGACCCAGTACTTC. As protein: CASWEPGQQETQYF.